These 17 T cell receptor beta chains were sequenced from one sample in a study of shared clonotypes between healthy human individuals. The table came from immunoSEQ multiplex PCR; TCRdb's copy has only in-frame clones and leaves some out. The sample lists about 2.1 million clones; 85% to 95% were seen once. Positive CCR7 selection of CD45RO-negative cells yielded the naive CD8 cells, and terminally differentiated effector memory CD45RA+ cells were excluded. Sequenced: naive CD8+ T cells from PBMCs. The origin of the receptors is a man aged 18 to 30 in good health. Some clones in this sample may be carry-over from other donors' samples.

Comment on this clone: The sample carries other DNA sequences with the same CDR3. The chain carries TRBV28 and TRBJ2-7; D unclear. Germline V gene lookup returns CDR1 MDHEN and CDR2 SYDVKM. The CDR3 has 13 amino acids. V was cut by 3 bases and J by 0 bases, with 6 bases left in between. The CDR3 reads CASSLSSSYEQYF. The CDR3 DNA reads TGTGCCAGCAGTTTGTCAAGCTCCTACGAGCAGTACTTC.

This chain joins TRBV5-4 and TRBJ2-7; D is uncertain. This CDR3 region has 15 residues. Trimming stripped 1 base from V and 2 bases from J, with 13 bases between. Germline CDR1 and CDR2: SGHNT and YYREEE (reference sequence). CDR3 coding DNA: TGTGCCAGCAGCTTGTCGAGCGCAGTTACCTACGAGCAGTACTTC. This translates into CASSLSSAVTYEQYF.

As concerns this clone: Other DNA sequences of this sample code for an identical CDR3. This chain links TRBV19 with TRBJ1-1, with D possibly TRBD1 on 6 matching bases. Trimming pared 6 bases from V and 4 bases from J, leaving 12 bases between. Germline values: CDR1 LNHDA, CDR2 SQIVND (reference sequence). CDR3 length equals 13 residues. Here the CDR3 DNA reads TGTGCCAGTAGACAAGGGGGTGGCACTGAAGCTTTCTTT. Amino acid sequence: CASRQGGGTEAFF.

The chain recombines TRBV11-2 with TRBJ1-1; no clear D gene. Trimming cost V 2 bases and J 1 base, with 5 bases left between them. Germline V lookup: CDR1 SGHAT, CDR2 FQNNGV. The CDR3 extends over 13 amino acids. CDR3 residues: CASSLPPNTEAFF. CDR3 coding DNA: TGTGCCAGCAGCTTACCGCCGAACACTGAAGCTTTCTTT.

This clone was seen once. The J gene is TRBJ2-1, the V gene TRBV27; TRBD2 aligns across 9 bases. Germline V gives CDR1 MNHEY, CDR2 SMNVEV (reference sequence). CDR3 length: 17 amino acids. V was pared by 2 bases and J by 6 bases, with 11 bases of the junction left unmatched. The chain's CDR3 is CASSLAGGPFPGNEQFF. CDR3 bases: TGTGCCAGCAGTTTAGCGGGAGGGCCATTTCCGGGCAATGAGCAGTTCTTC.

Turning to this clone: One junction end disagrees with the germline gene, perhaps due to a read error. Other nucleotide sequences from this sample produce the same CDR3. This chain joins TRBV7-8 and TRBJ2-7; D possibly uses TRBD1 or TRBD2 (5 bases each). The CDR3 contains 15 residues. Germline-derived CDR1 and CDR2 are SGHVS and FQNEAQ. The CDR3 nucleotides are TGCGCCAGCAGCTTAGAGGGCAGGGTAGGGGACGAGCAGTACTTC. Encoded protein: CASSLEGRVGDEQYF.

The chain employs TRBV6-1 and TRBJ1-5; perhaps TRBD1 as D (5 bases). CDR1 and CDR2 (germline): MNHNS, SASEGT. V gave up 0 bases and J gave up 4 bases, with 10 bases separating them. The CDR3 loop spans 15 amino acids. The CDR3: CASSEAGWGNQPQHF. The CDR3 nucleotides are TGTGCCAGCAGTGAAGCGGGTTGGGGGAATCAGCCCCAGCATTTT.

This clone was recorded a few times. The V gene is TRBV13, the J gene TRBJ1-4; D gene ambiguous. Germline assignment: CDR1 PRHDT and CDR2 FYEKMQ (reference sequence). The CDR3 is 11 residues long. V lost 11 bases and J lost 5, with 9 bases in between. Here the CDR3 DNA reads TGTGCCCGGGAGTCCAATGAAAAACTGTTTTTT. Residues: CARESNEKLFF.

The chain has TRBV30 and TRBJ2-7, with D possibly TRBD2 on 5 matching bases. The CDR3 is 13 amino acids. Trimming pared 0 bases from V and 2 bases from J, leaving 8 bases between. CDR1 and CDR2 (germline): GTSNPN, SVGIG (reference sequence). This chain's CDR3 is CAWSVTRTYEQYF. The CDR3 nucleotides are TGTGCCTGGAGTGTAACTAGAACCTACGAGCAGTACTTC.

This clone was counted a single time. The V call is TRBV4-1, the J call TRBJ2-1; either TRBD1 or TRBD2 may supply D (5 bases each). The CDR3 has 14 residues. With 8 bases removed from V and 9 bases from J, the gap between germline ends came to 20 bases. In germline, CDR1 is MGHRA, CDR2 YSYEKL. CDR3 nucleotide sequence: TGCGCCAGCGGGCTTCCGGAGGACAAGGCTGAGCAGTTCTTC. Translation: CASGLPEDKAEQFF.

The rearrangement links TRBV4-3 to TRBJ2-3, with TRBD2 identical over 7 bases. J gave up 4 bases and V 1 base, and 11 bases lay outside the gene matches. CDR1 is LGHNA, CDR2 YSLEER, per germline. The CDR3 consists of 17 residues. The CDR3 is CASSQAWGGSISDTQYF. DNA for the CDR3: TGCGCCAGCAGCCAAGCTTGGGGCGGGAGTATTTCAGATACGCAGTATTTT.

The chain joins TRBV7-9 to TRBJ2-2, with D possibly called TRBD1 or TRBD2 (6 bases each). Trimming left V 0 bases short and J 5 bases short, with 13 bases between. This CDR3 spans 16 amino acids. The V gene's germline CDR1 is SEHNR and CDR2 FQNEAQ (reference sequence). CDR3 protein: CASSLAPGAHTGELFF. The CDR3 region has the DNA TGTGCCAGCAGCTTAGCTCCGGGGGCGCATACCGGGGAGCTGTTTTTT.

In nucleotides, the CDR3 is TGCGCCAGCAGCCAAGACGCAGGGGGCTCGGGCGAGCAGTACTTC. Translation: CASSQDAGGSGEQYF. J is TRBJ2-7 and V is TRBV4-1, with 8 bases identical to TRBD1. The CDR3 spans 15 residues. V trimming: 0 bases; J trimming: 6 bases; junction bases outside the gene matches: 7. Per the germline V gene, CDR1 is MGHRA and CDR2 is YSYEKL.

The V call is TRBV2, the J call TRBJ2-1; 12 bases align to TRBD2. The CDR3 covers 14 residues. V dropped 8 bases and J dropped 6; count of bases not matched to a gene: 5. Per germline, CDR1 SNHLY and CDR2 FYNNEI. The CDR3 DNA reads TGTGCCAGCCCCAGACTAGCGGGAGCCAATGAGCAGTTCTTC. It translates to CASPRLAGANEQFF. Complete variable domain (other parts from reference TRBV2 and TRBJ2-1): EPEVTQTPSHQVTQMGQEVILRCVPISNHLYFYWYRQILGQKVEFLVSFYNNEISEKSEIFDDQFSVERPDGSNFTLKIRSTKLEDSAMYFCASPRLAGANEQFFGPGTRLTVL.

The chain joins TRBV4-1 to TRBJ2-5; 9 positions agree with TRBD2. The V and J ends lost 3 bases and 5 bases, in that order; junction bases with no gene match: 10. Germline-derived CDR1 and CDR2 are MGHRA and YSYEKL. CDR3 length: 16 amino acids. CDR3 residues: CASSHVAGGGWETQYF. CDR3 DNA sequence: TGCGCCAGCAGCCACGTCGCGGGAGGGGGCTGGGAGACCCAGTACTTC.

The CDR3 spells CASSQSIRVDGYTF. DNA for the CDR3: TGTGCCAGCAGCCAATCGATCCGGGTAGATGGCTACACCTTC. This rearrangement joins TRBV16 to TRBJ1-2; D is unclear. This CDR3 contains 14 residues. Germline V gives CDR1 KGHSY, CDR2 FQNENV. With 0 bases removed from V and 6 bases from J, the gap between germline ends came to 11 bases.

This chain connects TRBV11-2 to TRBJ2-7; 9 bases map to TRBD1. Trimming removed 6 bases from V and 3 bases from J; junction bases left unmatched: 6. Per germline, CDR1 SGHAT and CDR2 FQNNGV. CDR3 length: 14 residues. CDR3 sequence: CASSIDRGNYEQYF. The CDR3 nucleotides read TGTGCCAGCAGTATTGACAGGGGGAACTACGAGCAGTACTTC.